Below, one T cell receptor beta chain is given with its context. Its specificity is not known. This specimen comes from a study of blood T cells in healthy people across ages. General study findings and limits: Compared with aged donors, long-lived donors showed fewer expanded clones, suggesting selection.

Primers used in a second PCR of about 7 to 12 cycles were a sample-barcoded 5' primer and a J-beta primer mix. Tags on each cDNA molecule came from a template-switch adaptor with 12 random nucleotides. TCRdb independently ran MiXCR on the 5' RACE reads; one entry per CDR3 protein. The sample lists approximately 940,000 distinct CDR3 sequences, roughly 43% seen once, with 13% in the top ten. Isolated PBMCs totaled at least 7 million in each sample. Per individual sample, total RNA of at least 6 micrograms was extracted. The receptor was derived from a man aged 30 to 39 in good health. Material for sequencing was blood.

The CDR3 sequence: CASSVGTDRDTQYF. The CDR3 coding sequence is TGTGCCAGCAGCGTCGGGACAGACAGGGATACGCAGTATTTT. The chain employs TRBV7-9 and TRBJ2-3, with 7 bases matching TRBD1. This CDR3 contains 14 residues. J gave up 6 bases and V 5 bases, and 8 bases lay outside the gene matches. CDR1 is SEHNR, CDR2 FQNEAQ, per germline (reference sequence).